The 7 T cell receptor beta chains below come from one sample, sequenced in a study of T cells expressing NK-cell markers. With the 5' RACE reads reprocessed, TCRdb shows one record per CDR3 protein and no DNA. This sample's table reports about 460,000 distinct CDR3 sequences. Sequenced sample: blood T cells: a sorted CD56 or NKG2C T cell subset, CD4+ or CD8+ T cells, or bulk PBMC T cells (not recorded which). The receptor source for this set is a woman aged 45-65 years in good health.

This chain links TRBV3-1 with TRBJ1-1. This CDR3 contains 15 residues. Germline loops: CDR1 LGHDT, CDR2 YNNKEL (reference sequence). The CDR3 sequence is CASAPNSWFPTEAFF.

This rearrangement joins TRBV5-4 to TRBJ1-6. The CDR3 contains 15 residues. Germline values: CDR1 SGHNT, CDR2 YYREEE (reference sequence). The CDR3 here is CASSLGKANNSPLHF. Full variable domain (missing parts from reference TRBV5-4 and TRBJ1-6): ETGVTQSPTHLIKTRGQQVTLRCSSQSGHNTVSWYQQALGQGPQFIFQYYREEENGRGNFPPRFSGLQFPNYSSELNVNALELDDSALYLCASSLGKANNSPLHFGNGTRLTVT.

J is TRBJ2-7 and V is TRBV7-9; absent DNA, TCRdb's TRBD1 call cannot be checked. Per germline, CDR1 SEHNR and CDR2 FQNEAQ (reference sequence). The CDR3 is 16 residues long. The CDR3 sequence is CASSLAQGASDYEQYF.

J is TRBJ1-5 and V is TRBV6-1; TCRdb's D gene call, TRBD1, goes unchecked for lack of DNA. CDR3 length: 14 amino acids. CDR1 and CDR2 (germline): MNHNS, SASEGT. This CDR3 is CASSERGLGQPQHF.

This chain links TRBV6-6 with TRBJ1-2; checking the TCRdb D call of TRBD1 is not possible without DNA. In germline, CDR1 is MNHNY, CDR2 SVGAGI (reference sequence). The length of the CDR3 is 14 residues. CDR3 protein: CASSFDSGNYGYTF.

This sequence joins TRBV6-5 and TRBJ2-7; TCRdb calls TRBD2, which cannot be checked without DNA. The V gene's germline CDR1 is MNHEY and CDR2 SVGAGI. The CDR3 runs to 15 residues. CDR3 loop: CASRRTSGISYEQYF.

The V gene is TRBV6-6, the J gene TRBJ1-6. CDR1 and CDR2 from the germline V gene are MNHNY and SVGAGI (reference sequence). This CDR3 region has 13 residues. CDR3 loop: CASSYNEIKPLHF.